Following are 2 T cell receptor beta chains from one sample sequenced in a study of T cells after yellow fever vaccination. One entry per CDR3 protein results from TCRdb running MiXCR on the 5' RACE reads. This sample has approximately 300,000 distinct CDR3 sequences, with over 8.5% found just once. The sequencing here drew on CD4+ T cells sorted from PBMCs, taken 45 days after the yellow fever booster vaccination. The receptors stem from a young man who received the YFV17D yellow fever vaccine.

J is TRBJ1-6 and V is TRBV4-1; D remains ambiguous. This CDR3 is 18 amino acids long. Per germline, CDR1 MGHRA and CDR2 YSYEKL. V lost 5 bases and J lost 0, with 17 bases in between. CDR3 bases: TGCGCCAGCAGCTTTATCGGGAGGCAGAGCTCCTATAATTCACCCCTCCACTTT. It is translated as CASSFIGRQSSYNSPLHF.

This clonotype was seen a handful of times. V is TRBV7-8 and J is TRBJ2-1, with D perhaps matching TRBD1 or TRBD2 (5 bases each). Trimming cost V 5 bases and J 9 bases, with 20 bases left between them. This CDR3 contains 15 residues. Germline V gene data show CDR1 as SGHVS and CDR2 as FQNEAQ. CDR3 nucleotides: TGTGCCAGCAGCCGGACTCCCAGGGATCGTCCTGAGCAGTTCTTC. Encoded protein: CASSRTPRDRPEQFF.